One TCR beta chain is described in this entry. A lack of ophthalmopathy progression within 18 months defined stable Graves' hyperthyroidism. It was uncontrolled infection, other autoimmune disease, pregnancy or lactation that excluded patients. This record comes from a study of T cells in Graves' hyperthyroidism and ophthalmopathy. V dropped 6 bases and J dropped 3; count of bases not matched to a gene: 7. The CDR3 length is 13 residues. Germline-derived CDR1 and CDR2 are DFQATT and SNEGSKA (reference sequence). Amplification of TCR beta CDR3 regions was performed using RNA transcripts as template. An initial round of RT-PCR targeting the TCR CDR3 relied on the HTBI primer set. MiXCR was run by TCRdb on the multiplex PCR reads, yielding one entry per CDR3 protein. The table shows 600,000 to 800,000 distinct CDR3 sequences, with about 35% occurring only once.

Sequencing input: blood. This clonotype was sampled from a woman between 40 and 55 years old with Graves' hyperthyroidism. The V and J genes are TRBV20-1 and TRBJ2-5, with 7 positions matching TRBD2. The CDR3 spells CSAEPAGKETQYF. The CDR3 DNA follows: TGCAGTGCCGAACCAGCGGGGAAAGAGACCCAGTACTTC.